The table lists the clone carrying this TCR beta chain with a few counts. Antigen specificity is unknown. The sample is drawn from a study of T-cell memory formation after mild COVID-19. Study at large: Each donor largely had its own TCR clusters.

5'RACE primed at constant segments yielded TCR alpha and TCR beta cDNA libraries bearing sample barcodes and UMIs. MiXCR, run by TCRdb on the 5' RACE reads, gives a single entry per CDR3 protein. This table has roughly 110,000 distinct CDR3 sequences, around 15% appearing once. Findings and caveats of the study: Detection of some responders pre-infection suggested pre-existing cross-reactive memory T cells participated.

Trimming cost V 3 bases and J 0 bases, with 12 bases left between them. Germline V lookup: CDR1 SGHAT, CDR2 FQNNGV. The CDR3 length is 17 residues. Source material: PBMCs or a T cell subset sorted from them (not recorded which). The chain uses TRBV11-2 and TRBJ2-6; D is unclear. The TCR sequence derives from a man between 18 and 35 years old who had mild COVID-19 (a few samples of this study predate the infection). Cell type and time point are not known. The CDR3: CASSFRQDHSGANVLTF. Written as DNA, the CDR3 is TGTGCCAGCAGCTTCAGGCAGGACCACTCTGGGGCCAACGTCCTGACTTTC.